A selection of T cell receptor beta chains follows, all from one sample in a study of blood T cell repertoires in COVID-19. Here immunoSEQ multiplex PCR was the method, and the copy in TCRdb shows in-frame clones only, minus some. The sample lists 90,000 to 95,000 clones; about 88% were seen once. What was sequenced was peripheral blood. These receptors all come from a woman at least 80 years old with active COVID-19. Both conserved end residues are part of each CDR3. A D gene is named only where the DNA matches it firmly. Rows may omit the clone size; those that give it use once, few, many or a size class.

>TRBD2|TRBV11-2|once|15|TRBJ2-1
TGTGCCAGCAGCCCCGAAGGGAGGGCCGGCAATGAGCAGTTCTTC
CASSPEGRAGNEQFF
>-|TRBV6-6|-|11|TRBJ2-2
TGTGCCAGCAGTTACCCGGGGGAGCTGTTTTTT
CASSYPGELFF
>TRBD1|TRBV9|-|17|TRBJ2-2
TGTGCCAGCAGCTTCCGGTTAAGACAGGGCGAACACCGGGGAGCTGTTTTT
CASSFRLRQGEHRGAVF
>TRBD2|TRBV10-3|-|13|TRBJ2-7
TGTGCCACTCGGACTAGCGAAGGGGACGAGCAGTACTTC
CATRTSEGDEQYF
>TRBD1|TRBV6-6|-|16|TRBJ1-2
TGTGCCAGCAGTCCCCAGGACAGGGTGAGGGACTATGGCTACACCTTC
CASSPQDRVRDYGYTF
>-|TRBV7-9|-|14|TRBJ1-5
TGTGCCAGCAGCTTAGAACAGGACAATCAGCCCCAGCATTTT
CASSLEQDNQPQHF
>TRBD1|TRBV18|-|16|TRBJ1-4
TGTGCCAGCTCACTGGGGACCGGGACAGGGCTGATGGAACTGTTTTTT
CASSLGTGTGLMELFF
>-|TRBV12-5|-|13|TRBJ2-1
TGTGCTAGTGGCAGGAGCAGGGAAGCCGAGCAGTTCTTC
CASGRSREAEQFF
>-|TRBV11-2|-|14|TRBJ2-7
TGTGCCAGCAGCTCCATCGGAGGCCTCTACGAGCAGTACTTC
CASSSIGGLYEQYF
>TRBD2|TRBV9|once|19|TRBJ2-3
TGTGCCAGCAGCGTGCGGGGGGCCGGGCGGCTAGCGGGCGCAGATACGCAGTATTTT
CASSVRGAGRLAGADTQYF
>-|TRBV29-1|-|16|TRBJ2-2
TGCAGCGTTGACCCCGGGGGGCGGGGGAACACCGGGGAGCTGTTTTTT
CSVDPGGRGNTGELFF
>TRBD1|TRBV7-8|-|16|TRBJ1-1
TGTGCCAGCAGCCCAAACCTACAGGGGGCCAGCACTGAAGCTTTCTTT
CASSPNLQGASTEAFF
>-|TRBV7-8|-|15|TRBJ1-5
TGTGCCAGCAGCCAAGGACGGGATAGCAATCAGCCCCAGCATTTT
CASSQGRDSNQPQHF
>-|TRBV9|-|15|TRBJ2-3
TGTGCCAGCAGCCCAAGCTTGGCACAGATACGGTTGCAGTATTTT
CASSPSLAQIRLQYF
>-|TRBV5-1|-|13|TRBJ1-5
TGCGCCAGCAGCTTGGGGGGAGGTCAGCCCCAGCATTTT
CASSLGGGQPQHF
>-|TRBV21-1|-|17|TRBJ2-7
TGTGCCAGCAGCAAATGGGGACTAGCGGGAGCCATGTACGAGCAGTACTTC
CASSKWGLAGAMYEQYF
>TRBD2|TRBV27|-|14|TRBJ2-3
TGTGCCAGCAGTTCGCCGGGACTACGGCATACGCAGTATTTT
CASSSPGLRHTQYF
>TRBD2|TRBV7-9|-|15|TRBJ2-3
TGTGCCAGCAGCACAGCGGGAGTACTCACAGATACGCAGTATTTT
CASSTAGVLTDTQYF
>TRBD1|TRBV7-9|once|13|TRBJ1-2
TGTGCCAGCAGCTTAGCAGGGGGCGGCGGCTACACCTTC
CASSLAGGGGYTF
>TRBD1|TRBV5-1|-|15|TRBJ1-2
TGCGCCAGCAGCTTGCAGGGACAGGGAAGCGATGGCTACACCTTC
CASSLQGQGSDGYTF
>TRBD1|TRBV5-1|-|14|TRBJ2-3
TGCGCCAGCAGCCGGGACAGGCTGACAGATACGCAGTATTTT
CASSRDRLTDTQYF
>-|TRBV11-2|-|13|TRBJ2-7
TGTGCCAGCAGCTTAGAAGACATCTACGAGCAGTACTTC
CASSLEDIYEQYF
>TRBD1|TRBV28|-|14|TRBJ2-7
TGTGCCAGCAGAAAGAGACAGGGGTCGTACGAGCAGTACTTC
CASRKRQGSYEQYF
>TRBD2|TRBV19|-|14|TRBJ2-2
TGTGCCAGTAAGGCGGGAGAGCTCACCGGGGAGCTGTTTTTT
CASKAGELTGELFF
>-|TRBV20-1|-|13|TRBJ2-3
TGCAGTGCTAGTAACTCTAACACAGATACGCAGTATTTT
CSASNSNTDTQYF
>-|TRBV9|once|15|TRBJ2-1
TGTGCCAGCAGCGTCTCGGGGATACTCTACAATGAGCAGTTCTTC
CASSVSGILYNEQFF
>-|TRBV7-9|-|12|TRBJ2-2
TGTGCCATCCTACTGGTAGCCGGGGAGCTGTTTTTT
CAILLVAGELFF
>TRBD1|TRBV5-1|-|14|TRBJ2-7
TGCGCCAGCAGCTTGGAAAGGGGGCATACAGAGCAGTACTTC
CASSLERGHTEQYF
>TRBD2|TRBV7-6|-|15|TRBJ2-2
TGTGCCAGCAGCTTAGGGGGAGCGGGGACCGGGGAGCTGTTTTTT
CASSLGGAGTGELFF
>-|TRBV7-7|-|17|TRBJ2-4
TGTGCCAGCAGCTATCCTAACCAGGGGCTGGCCAAAAACATTCAGTACTTC
CASSYPNQGLAKNIQYF
>TRBD1|TRBV7-2|-|16|TRBJ2-7
TGTGCCAGCAGCTTAGTCTGGGGACAGGGGAGGAACGAGCAGTACTTC
CASSLVWGQGRNEQYF
>TRBD2|TRBV6-1|-|14|TRBJ2-7
TGTGCCAGCAGTGAAGGGCTAGCGGGCAGGATGACGTACTTC
CASSEGLAGRMTYF
>TRBD1|TRBV18|-|16|TRBJ1-4
TGTGCCAGCTCACCGACAGGGACAACTCTTAATGAAAAACTGTTTTTT
CASSPTGTTLNEKLFF
>-|TRBV12-3/TRBV12-4|-|13|TRBJ1-1
TGTGCCAGCAGTTTCTCGGACTTCGCTGAAGCTTTCTTT
CASSFSDFAEAFF
>TRBD1|TRBV5-1|-|15|TRBJ2-1
TGCGCCAGCAGTCCCGACGGACAGGGGGGGAATGAGCAGTTCTTC
CASSPDGQGGNEQFF
>TRBD1|TRBV18|-|15|TRBJ1-2
TGTGCCAGCTCACCGCTGGGACAGGCCCTCTATGGCTACACCTTC
CASSPLGQALYGYTF
>TRBD2|TRBV5-4|-|15|TRBJ2-7
TGTGCCAGCAGCTTGGTCCCGGGACTAGTCTACGAGCAGTACTTC
CASSLVPGLVYEQYF
>TRBD2|TRBV27|few|16|TRBJ2-1
TGTGCCAGCAGTTTACAGGGACTAGCGGGAGACAATGAGCAGTTCTTC
CASSLQGLAGDNEQFF
>-|TRBV9|-|15|TRBJ1-1
TGTGCCAGCAGCGTAGAAAAGGGGCTGGGCACTGAAGCTTTCTTT
CASSVEKGLGTEAFF
>-|TRBV6-2/TRBV6-3|-|15|TRBJ2-3
TGTGCCAGCAGTCCAGGGGTATTAGGCACAGATACGCAGTATTTT
CASSPGVLGTDTQYF
>-|TRBV28|-|16|TRBJ1-5
TGTGCCAGCAGCCCCCGAAGACCTCAGGGGAATCAGCCCCAGCATTTT
CASSPRRPQGNQPQHF
>-|TRBV29-1|-|14|TRBJ1-2
TGCACCACATCGCCCCTCATGGGGGGCTATGGCTACACCTTC
CTTSPLMGGYGYTF
>-|TRBV7-2|-|18|TRBJ2-6
TGTGCCAGCAGCCCCCTCCAGGACATCCCCTCTGGGGCCAACGTCCTGACTTTC
CASSPLQDIPSGANVLTF
>TRBD2|TRBV15|-|17|TRBJ2-6
TGTGCCACCAGCAGAGGAAGACTAGCTAGTGGGGCCAACGTCCTGACTTTC
CATSRGRLASGANVLTF
>-|TRBV19|-|14|TRBJ2-1
TGTGCCAGTAGTGGGGACTGGGGCTACAATGAGCAGTTCTTC
CASSGDWGYNEQFF